This TCR beta chain was captured in a study of memory CD4+ T cells and cytomegalovirus serostatus. Whole-study context: Donors were healthy Belgian adults, several CMV seropositive and 24 seronegative.

The V and J ends lost 3 bases and 6 bases respectively, with 9 bases between them. Germline values: CDR1 SGHTA, CDR2 FQGNSA. This CDR3 has 12 residues. The sort gate was single viable CD3+CD4+CD8-CD45RO+ cells for memory CD4+ T cells. This clone was seen more than once but under ten times. Profiled with immunoSEQ multiplex PCR; TCRdb holds only in-frame clones, not every one. The sample comprises about 41,000 clones, 70% to 80% of which are singletons, and about 0.79% rests with the top ten. The V call is TRBV7-2, the J call TRBJ2-7; D unresolved. This TCR was recovered from an adult in good health and CMV-seronegative. The sample comprised memory CD4+ T cells from blood. CDR3 bases: TGTGCCAGCAGCTTTTACGGAGCCGAGCAGTACTTC. It codes for CASSFYGAEQYF. The whole variable domain, remainder taken from reference TRBV7-2 and TRBJ2-7, is GAGVSQSPSNKVTEKGKDVELRCDPISGHTALYWYRQSLGQGLEFLIYFQGNSAPDKSGLPSDRFSAERTGGSVSTLTIQRTQQEDSAVYLCASSFYGAEQYFGPGTRLTVT.